This is a list of T cell receptor beta chains from one sample in a study of response to subunit inactivated influenza vaccine. TCRdb analysed the RT-PCR reads with MiXCR anew, one entry per CDR3 protein. This sample carries about 830,000 distinct CDR3 sequences, around a sixth of them seen once, and the ten largest clones take about 11%. Sequenced material: PBMCs from blood, taken about 5 days after vaccination. The receptor source for this set is a man in his forties or fifties who received an inactivated influenza vaccine. The conserved cysteine and the conserved F or W are not part of the CDR3 here. The order of the fields is clone size, V gene, CDR3 protein. Size is stated for part of the rows, as once, few or many counts, or as a class when the clone is expanded.

abundance: -; v_gene: TRBV7-2; CDR3aa: ASSFGGSYYNEQF
abundance: -; v_gene: TRBV5-1; CDR3aa: ASSRGTSGGADTQY
abundance: -; v_gene: TRBV24-1; CDR3aa: ATSHPGHYEQY
abundance: -; v_gene: TRBV6-5; CDR3aa: ASSWGGQGIYEQY
abundance: -; v_gene: TRBV5-6; CDR3aa: ASSFRGLSYEQY
abundance: many; v_gene: TRBV4-3; CDR3aa: ASSQDQASSYNEQF
abundance: -; v_gene: TRBV7-9; CDR3aa: ASSAAGQPQH
abundance: many; v_gene: TRBV12-3/TRBV12-4; CDR3aa: ASSPGTGEET
abundance: -; v_gene: TRBV20-1; CDR3aa: SAHDRGNEAF
abundance: many; v_gene: TRBV7-2; CDR3aa: ASSLARLAGTDTQY
abundance: -; v_gene: TRBV19; CDR3aa: ASSVSGRNQPQH
abundance: many; v_gene: TRBV10-2; CDR3aa: ASRPALAGGTDTQY
abundance: -; v_gene: TRBV7-8; CDR3aa: ASSNRGVKTQY
abundance: many; v_gene: TRBV12-3/TRBV12-4; CDR3aa: ASSLAGTAPNYGYT
abundance: -; v_gene: TRBV20-1; CDR3aa: SARAHGGAPYEQY
abundance: few; v_gene: TRBV7-2; CDR3aa: ASSLMGQIPSYEQY
abundance: few; v_gene: TRBV6-2/TRBV6-3; CDR3aa: ASRQDGPYEQY
abundance: -; v_gene: TRBV24-1; CDR3aa: ATSEFSGATTDTQY
abundance: few; v_gene: TRBV7-2; CDR3aa: ASSFWGGSNEQF
abundance: many; v_gene: TRBV5-1; CDR3aa: ASLKGGLFDNEQF
abundance: -; v_gene: TRBV7-8; CDR3aa: ASSFSNWVEGGRNNQPQH
abundance: -; v_gene: TRBV7-2; CDR3aa: ASSFAGGGHNSPLH
abundance: many; v_gene: TRBV12-3/TRBV12-4; CDR3aa: ASKDRHGSYNEQF
abundance: -; v_gene: TRBV24-1; CDR3aa: ATSDFVPDTQY
abundance: -; v_gene: TRBV10-3; CDR3aa: AISESTSGGTRDTQY
abundance: -; v_gene: TRBV20-1; CDR3aa: SAHGGSGGSETQY
abundance: few; v_gene: TRBV7-9; CDR3aa: ASSLATGGKTDTQY
abundance: -; v_gene: TRBV6-2/TRBV6-3; CDR3aa: ASSYSGVYAPNQPQH
abundance: few; v_gene: TRBV7-9; CDR3aa: ASSLDRWQGARETQY
abundance: many; v_gene: TRBV24-1; CDR3aa: ATSDLRTGHGQF
abundance: few; v_gene: TRBV12-3/TRBV12-4; CDR3aa: ASSMDVATQY
abundance: few; v_gene: TRBV15; CDR3aa: ATSRENRVYEQY
abundance: -; v_gene: TRBV4-3; CDR3aa: ASSQEERHNEKLF
abundance: few; v_gene: TRBV7-9; CDR3aa: ASSSDRQSDTQY
abundance: -; v_gene: TRBV5-1; CDR3aa: ASSLVGTGTHEQY
abundance: many; v_gene: TRBV20-1; CDR3aa: SAQGQGINYGYT
abundance: -; v_gene: TRBV10-3; CDR3aa: AISERIGYEQY
abundance: -; v_gene: TRBV4-2; CDR3aa: ASSQLAGDYEQF
abundance: -; v_gene: TRBV6-2/TRBV6-3; CDR3aa: ASSLTKRYEQY
abundance: few; v_gene: TRBV7-2; CDR3aa: ASSLLSATYTDTQY
abundance: -; v_gene: TRBV6-2/TRBV6-3; CDR3aa: ASSYGGRHLSSYEQY
abundance: few; v_gene: TRBV20-1; CDR3aa: SAREPNYEQY
abundance: many; v_gene: TRBV29-1; CDR3aa: SVVGLAGDTQY
abundance: -; v_gene: TRBV20-1; CDR3aa: SAREYYHSTDTQY
abundance: -; v_gene: TRBV4-2; CDR3aa: ASSQMDGGLSYT
abundance: few; v_gene: TRBV5-1; CDR3aa: ASSLVPGLAEPTYEQY
abundance: many; v_gene: TRBV2; CDR3aa: ASSGQGMNEQY